One and the same sample provided the 21 T cell receptor beta chains below, sequenced in a study of cytomegalovirus exposure and HLA in healthy donors. PCR was performed using 60 Vbeta and 13 Jbeta primers. TCRdb keeps only in-frame clones here, not all; method: immunoSEQ multiplex PCR. The sample contains some 150,000 clones, around 80% of which appear only once. Source material: PBMCs. The receptors were gathered from a man aged 40-49 years in good health and CMV-seronegative.

This clone was found a few times. This rearrangement joins TRBV11-1 to TRBJ1-1; D unclear. Germline values: CDR1 SGHAT, CDR2 FQDESV (reference sequence). The CDR3 has 13 residues. The germline V and J ends were trimmed by 5 bases and 8 bases, with 15 bases remaining between them. CDR3 loop: CASSRGEAYEAFF. CDR3 nucleotides: TGTGCCAGCAGCCGAGGTGAGGCGTACGAAGCTTTCTTT.

This CDR3 is CASKIGVNNSPLHF. The CDR3 nucleotides read TGTGCCAGCAAGATAGGAGTTAATAATTCACCCCTCCACTTT. The gene calls are TRBV28 and TRBJ1-6; D is unresolved. The CDR3 length is 14 residues. Germline CDR1 reads MDHEN; CDR2 reads SYDVKM. V shed 7 bases and J shed 5 bases, with 12 bases lying between them. Variable domain in full (rest from reference TRBV28 and TRBJ1-6): DVKVTQSSRYLVKRTGEKVFLECVQDMDHENMFWYRQDPGLGLRLIYFSYDVKMKEKGDIPEGYSVSREKKERFSLILESASTNQTSMYLCASKIGVNNSPLHFGNGTRLTVT.

This clone was seen a few times. CDR3 coding DNA: TGTGCCAGCAGCTTGAGGGTTTTTGGGGGGGAGCAGTACTTC. Translation: CASSLRVFGGEQYF. The rearrangement uses TRBV5-6 and TRBJ2-7, with a weak D call TRBD2 (6 bases). This CDR3 is built from 14 residues. Trimming cost V 1 base and J 7 bases, with 15 bases left between them. Germline V gene lookup returns CDR1 SGHDT and CDR2 YYEEEE. The complete variable domain, with remaining parts taken from reference TRBV5-6 and TRBJ2-7, reads DAGVTQSPTHLIKTRGQQVTLRCSPKSGHDTVSWYQQALGQGPQFIFQYYEEEERQRGNFPDRFSGHQFPNYSSELNVNALLLGDSALYLCASSLRVFGGEQYFGPGTRLTVT.

This clone turned up a few times. The sample holds other DNA sequences that translate to the same CDR3. This chain joins TRBV6-1 and TRBJ1-2, with a tentative D call TRBD1 (5 bases). The ends were cut back, 1 base at V and 8 bases at J, with 14 bases in the middle. The CDR3 runs to 14 residues. Germline assignment: CDR1 MNHNS and CDR2 SASEGT. Written as DNA, the CDR3 is TGTGCCAGCAGTGAAGGGGGCAGGACGGAAGGCTACACCTTC. It translates to CASSEGGRTEGYTF.

V is TRBV6-6 and J is TRBJ2-5; TRBD2 might be the D (5 bases). CDR1 and CDR2 (germline): MNHNY, SVGAGI (reference sequence). Trimming removed 7 bases at V and 2 bases at J, with 11 bases between. The CDR3 is made up of 13 amino acids. The CDR3 is CASTYTGQETQYF. DNA for the CDR3: TGTGCCAGCACCTACACGGGACAAGAGACCCAGTACTTC.

V gene TRBV11-2 combines with J gene TRBJ2-7; D gene unclear. The CDR3 is 14 residues long. V was cut by 0 bases and J by 7 bases, with 13 bases left in between. Looked up from germline, CDR1 is SGHAT and CDR2 is FQNNGV. DNA of the CDR3: TGTGCCAGCAGCTTAGATCCGGCAGGCTGGGAGCAGTACTTC. This translates into CASSLDPAGWEQYF. The full variable domain, its missing parts supplied by reference TRBV11-2 and TRBJ2-7, is EAGVAQSPRYKIIEKRQSVAFWCNPISGHATLYWYQQILGQGPKLLIQFQNNGVVDDSQLPKDRFSAERLKGVDSTLKIQPAKLEDSAVYLCASSLDPAGWEQYFGPGTRLTVT.

J is TRBJ1-6 and V is TRBV30, with D unclear. This CDR3 is built from 17 residues. Germline CDR1 is GTSNPN and CDR2 is SVGIG (reference sequence). The germline V and J ends were trimmed by 3 bases and 0 bases, with 15 bases remaining between them. The CDR3, as DNA: TGTGCCTGGAGAAACCCTCATAAGAGCTCCTATAATTCACCCCTCCACTTT. Translation: CAWRNPHKSSYNSPLHF.

The chain links TRBV9 to TRBJ2-1; TRBD2 matches 11 bases. The CDR3 runs to 18 residues. Looked up from germline, CDR1 is SGDLS and CDR2 is YYNGEE. V shed 3 bases, J shed 2 bases, and the junction held 10 bases outside the gene matches. CDR3 sequence reads: CASSATPGLAATYNEQFF. In nucleotides, the CDR3 is TGTGCCAGCAGCGCAACCCCGGGACTAGCGGCGACCTACAATGAGCAGTTCTTC.

To note about this clone: A junction end diverges from the germline sequence, so it may reflect a read error. This chain joins TRBV27 and TRBJ1-2; perhaps TRBD1 as D (5 bases). CDR1 and CDR2 (germline): MNHEY, SMNVEV (reference sequence). The CDR3 is 13 amino acids. DNA for the CDR3: TGTGCCAGCAGTAGAGTCAGGGACTACGGCTACACCTTC. Translated, it gives CASSRVRDYGYTF.

V usage is TRBV4-3 and J usage is TRBJ2-5, with TRBD2 matching over 8 bases. The CDR3 sequence is 18 residues long. From germline, CDR1 is LGHNA and CDR2 YSLEER. V was pared by 1 base and J by 2 bases, with 12 bases of the junction left unmatched. The CDR3 sequence: CASSQGQASGGQQETQYF. DNA for the CDR3: TGCGCCAGCAGCCAAGGTCAGGCGAGCGGGGGCCAGCAAGAGACCCAGTACTTC.

The J gene is TRBJ1-5, the V gene TRBV7-3; 7 nucleotides agree with TRBD1. The CDR3 covers 13 residues. Germline CDR1 SGHTA, CDR2 FQGTGA. Trimming cost V 5 bases and J 8 bases; bases outside gene matches: 6. This CDR3 reads CASSPTGSEPQHF. The CDR3 coding sequence is TGTGCCAGCAGCCCGACAGGGAGTGAGCCCCAGCATTTT.

The genes are TRBV7-9 and TRBJ2-3; 7 nucleotides match TRBD2. Trimming removed 5 bases from V and 5 bases from J; junction bases left unmatched: 7. CDR1 SEHNR and CDR2 FQNEAQ come from the germline V gene (reference sequence). This CDR3 is built from 14 residues. This CDR3 is CASSPVGGEDTQYF. The CDR3 bases are TGTGCCAGCAGCCCTGTGGGAGGGGAAGATACGCAGTATTTT.

Points on this clone: One junction end disagrees with the germline gene, perhaps due to a read error. The chain links TRBV10-1 to TRBJ2-1; 9 bases map to TRBD2. The germline V gene has CDR1 WNHNN and CDR2 SYGVQD (reference sequence). This CDR3 spans 12 amino acids. The CDR3 nucleotides are TGCGCCAGCAGTGAGATGCGGGGGGGCCTGGTCTTC. Translated, it gives CASSEMRGGLVF.

In nucleotides, the CDR3 is TGTGCCAGCAGCGTAGCTGGGAGCGCTGGGACAGGGGGCTACCAGAGCGTTCAGTACTTC. Protein sequence: CASSVAGSAGTGGYQSVQYF. The gene calls are TRBV9 and TRBJ2-4; TRBD1 aligns across 12 bases. V gave up 0 bases and J gave up 11 bases; unmatched junction bases: 21. Germline V gives CDR1 SGDLS, CDR2 YYNGEE. This CDR3 has 20 amino acids.

The V gene is TRBV4-2, the J gene TRBJ2-5, with 11 bases identical to TRBD2. Trimming cost V 1 base and J 5 bases; bases outside gene matches: 6. Germline CDR1 and CDR2: LGHNA and YNFKEQ. This CDR3 contains 16 residues. The CDR3 DNA is TGTGCCAGCAGCCAAGCCCCACTAGCGGGGGCGGAGACCCAGTACTTC. It translates to CASSQAPLAGAETQYF.

This clone was observed once. The genes are TRBV7-3 and TRBJ2-7, with D maybe TRBD2 (5 bases). The CDR3 consists of 14 residues. Germline assignment: CDR1 SGHTA and CDR2 FQGTGA. The germline V and J ends were trimmed by 10 bases and 1 base, with 17 bases remaining between them. CDR3 bases: TGTGCCATCATATCGGTCCGGGGATCCTACGAGCAGTACTTC. It specifies CAIISVRGSYEQYF.

The sample holds one count of this clone. This rearrangement joins TRBV7-9 to TRBJ1-1, with 9 nucleotides matching TRBD1. The V gene end was trimmed by 1 base and the J gene end by 3 bases; junction bases not matched to a gene: 15. The CDR3 sequence is 19 residues long. Germline CDR1 reads SEHNR; CDR2 reads FQNEAQ (reference sequence). The CDR3 spells CASSLVFGTGSQIDTEAFF. CDR3 sequence (DNA): TGTGCCAGCAGCTTAGTCTTTGGGACAGGGTCTCAGATTGACACTGAAGCTTTCTTT.

The rearrangement links TRBV5-6 to TRBJ2-2; maybe TRBD2 (6 bases). V was shortened by 4 bases and J by 5 bases, with 12 bases between the two germline ends. Germline assignment: CDR1 SGHDT and CDR2 YYEEEE. The CDR3 runs 14 residues. The CDR3 DNA follows: TGTGCCAGCAGCATGGTGGCGGGAACCGGGGAGCTGTTTTTT. It yields the protein CASSMVAGTGELFF.

The rearrangement links TRBV29-1 to TRBJ2-5, with 9 positions matching TRBD2. The trim removed 1 base at V and 5 bases at J, leaving 11 bases unmatched. CDR3 size: 16 residues. Germline-derived CDR1 and CDR2 are SQVTM and ANQGSEA. CDR3 in amino acids: CSVEVLSGGPRETQYF. The CDR3 DNA reads TGCAGCGTTGAAGTCTTAAGCGGGGGGCCCCGTGAGACCCAGTACTTC. Based on the CDR3 plus reference TRBV29-1 and TRBJ2-5, the full variable domain is SAVISQKPSRDICQRGTSLTIQCQVDSQVTMMFWYRQQPGQSLTLIATANQGSEATYESGFVIDKFPISRPNLTFSTLTVSNMSPEDSSIYLCSVEVLSGGPRETQYFGPGTRLLVL.

The J gene is TRBJ2-1, the V gene TRBV5-1; 8 nucleotides match TRBD1. Germline V gene sequence: CDR1 SGHRS, CDR2 YFSETQ. With V trimmed by 5 bases and J by 6 bases, 7 bases remained unmatched. The CDR3 extends over 14 amino acids. In DNA form, the CDR3 reads TGCGCCAGCAGTTCAACCGACAGGGGCAATGAGCAGTTCTTC. Its translation: CASSSTDRGNEQFF. Drawing the rest from reference TRBV5-1 and TRBJ2-1, the complete variable domain is KAGVTQTPRYLIKTRGQQVTLSCSPISGHRSVSWYQQTPGQGLQFLFEYFSETQRNKGNFPGRFSGRQFSNSRSEMNVSTLELGDSALYLCASSSTDRGNEQFFGPGTRLTVL.

The rearrangement links TRBV18 to TRBJ1-5; the match to TRBD1 covers 9 bases. CDR3 size: 17 residues. CDR1 KGHSH and CDR2 LQKENI come from the germline V gene. The J segment lost 3 bases and the V segment lost 4 bases, leaving 10 bases of the junction unmatched. The CDR3 DNA reads as TGTGCCAGCTCACTACGGGGGGACAGGGATCCCAATCAGCCCCAGCATTTT. The encoded protein is CASSLRGDRDPNQPQHF. The full variable domain, in which reference TRBV18 and TRBJ1-5 provide the parts outside the CDR3, is NAGVMQNPRHLVRRRGQEARLRCSPMKGHSHVYWYRQLPEEGLKFMVYLQKENIIDESGMPKERFSAEFPKEGPSILRIQQVVRGDSAAYFCASSLRGDRDPNQPQHFGDGTRLSIL.